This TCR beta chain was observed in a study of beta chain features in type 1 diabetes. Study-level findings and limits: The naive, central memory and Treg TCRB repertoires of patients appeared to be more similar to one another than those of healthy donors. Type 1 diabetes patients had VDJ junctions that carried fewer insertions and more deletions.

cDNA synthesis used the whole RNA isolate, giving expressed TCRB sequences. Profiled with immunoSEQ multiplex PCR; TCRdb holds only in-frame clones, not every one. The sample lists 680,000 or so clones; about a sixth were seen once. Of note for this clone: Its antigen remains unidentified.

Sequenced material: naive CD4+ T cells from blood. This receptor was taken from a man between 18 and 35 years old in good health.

Written as DNA, the CDR3 is TGTGCCAGCAGTTCCCTCCGAACAGGGTCCGAGCAGTACTTC. This encodes CASSSLRTGSEQYF. This chain links TRBV2 with TRBJ2-7, with D possibly being TRBD1 (6 bases). The CDR3 is 14 amino acids. Germline CDR1 reads SNHLY; CDR2 reads FYNNEI. V lost 5 bases, J lost 6 bases, and 17 bases lay in between. Based on the CDR3 plus reference TRBV2 and TRBJ2-7, the full variable domain is EPEVTQTPSHQVTQMGQEVILRCVPISNHLYFYWYRQILGQKVEFLVSFYNNEISEKSEIFDDQFSVERPDGSNFTLKIRSTKLEDSAMYFCASSSLRTGSEQYFGPGTRLTVT.